This TCR beta chain was identified during a study of shared clonotypes between healthy human individuals. About the study: Donor ages ranged 18 to 49 years: a couple of women, a few men.

Sequencing was performed with immunoSEQ multiplex PCR; in TCRdb, only in-frame clones are kept and a portion is missing. The table lists hundreds of thousands of clones, 70% to 80% of them singletons. Germline CDR1 reads SGDLS; CDR2 reads YYNGEE. Between the trimmed V and J ends, which lost 1 base and 1 base, there was a span of 8 bases. The CDR3 runs to 15 residues. Input material: PBMCs. The receptor was derived from a woman aged 40 to 49 in good health. Some clones in this sample may be carry-over from other donors' samples. The chain recombines TRBV9 with TRBJ2-2; possible D gene TRBD2, 5 bases. The CDR3 region has the DNA TGTGCCAGCAGCGTACAAGCGGTGAACACCGGGGAGCTGTTTTTT. Its protein product is CASSVQAVNTGELFF.